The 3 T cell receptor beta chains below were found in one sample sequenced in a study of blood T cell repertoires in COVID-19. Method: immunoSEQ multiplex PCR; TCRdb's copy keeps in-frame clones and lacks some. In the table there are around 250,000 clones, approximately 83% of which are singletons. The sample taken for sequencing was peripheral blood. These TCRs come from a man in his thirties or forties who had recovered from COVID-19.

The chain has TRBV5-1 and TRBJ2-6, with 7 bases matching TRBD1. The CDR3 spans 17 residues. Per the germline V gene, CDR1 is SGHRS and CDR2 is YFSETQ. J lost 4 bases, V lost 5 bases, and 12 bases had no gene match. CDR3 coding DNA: TGCGCCAGCAGACGAGCCGCGGACAGGCCAGGGGCCAACGTCCTGACTTTC. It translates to CASRRAADRPGANVLTF.

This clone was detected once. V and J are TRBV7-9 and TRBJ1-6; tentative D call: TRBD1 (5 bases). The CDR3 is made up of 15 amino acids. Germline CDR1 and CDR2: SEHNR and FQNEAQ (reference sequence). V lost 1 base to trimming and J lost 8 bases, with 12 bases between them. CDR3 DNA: TGTGCCAGCAGCTTAGGGGCAGGGTCGGATTCACCCCTCCACTTT. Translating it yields CASSLGAGSDSPLHF.

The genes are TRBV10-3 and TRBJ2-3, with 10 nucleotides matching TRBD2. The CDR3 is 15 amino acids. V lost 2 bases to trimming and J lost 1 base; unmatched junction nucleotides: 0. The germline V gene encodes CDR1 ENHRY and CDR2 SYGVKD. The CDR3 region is CAISESGGGTDTQYF. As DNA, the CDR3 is TGTGCCATCAGTGAGAGCGGGGGGGGCACAGATACGCAGTATTTT.